This TCR beta chain was recorded in a study of CD8+ T cells in alopecia areata. Remarks on this clone: Its cognate antigen is unknown.

Germline lookup yields CDR1 MNHEY and CDR2 SMNVEV (reference sequence). CDR3 size: 15 residues. With 5 bases clipped from V and 9 bases from J, the junction kept 12 bases outside the gene matches. TCR sequencing used cDNA made by reverse transcription of extracted RNA. The data were produced by immunoSEQ multiplex PCR, yet TCRdb's version contains in-frame clones alone and is incomplete. The data show 120,000 or so clones, 45% to 50% seen once. Whole-study results and caveats: Especially in alopecia totalis/universalis, lesional scalp showed greater clonality than normal scalp did.

This receptor was obtained from a human donor with alopecia areata. The V gene is TRBV27, the J gene TRBJ2-1; 8 bases fit TRBD2. The sequencing input was NKG2D-low CD8+ T cells sorted from blood. The CDR3 coding sequence is TGTGCCAGCAGTACTCGGGAGGGCCATCCCGGTGAGCAGTTCTTC. It yields the protein CASSTREGHPGEQFF.